The clone carrying this TCR beta chain has more than one count but fewer than ten. Its antigen is unknown. This sample was taken from a study of T-cell memory formation after mild COVID-19. Study-wide results and caveats: Second-wave clones with a day 37 peak had unconfirmed SARS-CoV-2 specificity. Some SARS-CoV-2-responding clones were already detected in memory before infection.

TCRdb reanalysed the 5' RACE reads using MiXCR and keeps one entry per CDR3 protein. The profile shows hundreds of thousands of distinct CDR3 sequences, around 13% of them singletons. Material for sequencing was PBMCs or a T cell subset sorted from them (not recorded which). This clonotype originated in a man younger than 35 who had mild COVID-19 (a few samples of this study predate the infection). Cell type and time point are not known.

CDR3 sequence reads: CASSLWSGDMYEQYF. In nucleotides, the CDR3 is TGTGCCAGCAGCCTATGGTCGGGGGACATGTACGAGCAGTACTTC. The V gene is TRBV7-9, the J gene TRBJ2-7; the D gene could be TRBD1 or TRBD2 (6 bases each). Germline V gives CDR1 SEHNR, CDR2 FQNEAQ (reference sequence). The CDR3 has 15 amino acids. V dropped 5 bases and J dropped 4 bases, with 18 bases sitting between them.